These T cell receptor beta chains were read from a single sample in a study of beta chain features in type 1 diabetes. Libraries were prepared by immunoSEQ multiplex PCR; TCRdb keeps only in-frame clonotypes and omits some of them. The repertoire holds 150,000 or so clones, 63% seen once, with about 0.081% in the top ten. The sequenced sample was naive CD4+ T cells from blood. These receptors originate from a man aged 30 to 45 with type 1 diabetes. The CDR3 runs from the conserved cysteine through the conserved F or W. D genes are given only for firm matches. A clone size is listed for some rows: how often the clone was seen (once, few, many), or a class if it is expanded.

d_gene: TRBD1
v_gene: TRBV10-2
abundance: once
j_gene: TRBJ2-7
CDR3nt: TGCGCCAGCAGTGATTCCGCTCGACAGGGTCAATGGTACGAGCAGTACTTC
CDR3aa: CASSDSARQGQWYEQYF

d_gene: NA
v_gene: TRBV9
abundance: NA
j_gene: TRBJ2-5
CDR3nt: TGTGCCAGCAGCGTAAACGATGGGGTACAAGAGACCCAGTACTTC
CDR3aa: CASSVNDGVQETQYF

d_gene: NA
v_gene: TRBV2
abundance: NA
j_gene: TRBJ2-1
CDR3nt: TGTGCCAGCAGGATACTGGGACAAAGTGAGCAGTTCTTC
CDR3aa: CASRILGQSEQFF

d_gene: NA
v_gene: TRBV5-8
abundance: NA
j_gene: TRBJ2-1
CDR3nt: TGTGCCAGCAGCTTGGTCAGGCGCGGATACAATGAGCAGTTCTTC
CDR3aa: CASSLVRRGYNEQFF

d_gene: NA
v_gene: TRBV28
abundance: NA
j_gene: TRBJ2-1
CDR3nt: TGTGCCTCGAAGAGGGGGGTACCGGAGGGCAATGAGCAGTTCTTC
CDR3aa: CASKRGVPEGNEQFF

d_gene: NA
v_gene: TRBV25-1
abundance: NA
j_gene: TRBJ2-7
CDR3nt: TGTGCCAGCAGTGAATATTCGGCCGGGTCCTACGAGCAGTACTTC
CDR3aa: CASSEYSAGSYEQYF

d_gene: TRBD1
v_gene: TRBV27
abundance: NA
j_gene: TRBJ1-2
CDR3nt: TGTGCCAGCAGAGGGACAGGGGAGGGCTATGGCTACACCTTC
CDR3aa: CASRGTGEGYGYTF

d_gene: NA
v_gene: TRBV7-9
abundance: NA
j_gene: TRBJ1-5
CDR3nt: TGTGCCAGCAGTAATGGCGATCAGCCCCAGCATTTT
CDR3aa: CASSNGDQPQHF

d_gene: NA
v_gene: TRBV29-1
abundance: NA
j_gene: TRBJ2-7
CDR3nt: TGCAGCGTCATCGGGCGGAACTCCTACGAGCAGTACTTC
CDR3aa: CSVIGRNSYEQYF

d_gene: NA
v_gene: TRBV29-1
abundance: NA
j_gene: TRBJ1-2
CDR3nt: TGCAGCCTCCGGCGGGGTCTTATGTCGGCTTCTATGGCTGAAACCTTC
CDR3aa: CSLRRGLMSASMAETF

d_gene: NA
v_gene: TRBV7-9
abundance: NA
j_gene: TRBJ1-1
CDR3nt: TGTGCCAGCAGCTTGGACAGCACTGAAGCTTTCTTT
CDR3aa: CASSLDSTEAFF

d_gene: TRBD1
v_gene: TRBV15
abundance: NA
j_gene: TRBJ2-3
CDR3nt: TGTGCCACCAGCAGAGATCGAGTGACCGGGACAGGGGGTGATACGCAGTATTTT
CDR3aa: CATSRDRVTGTGGDTQYF

d_gene: NA
v_gene: TRBV11-2
abundance: NA
j_gene: TRBJ2-7
CDR3nt: TGTGCCAGCAGCCCGACAGGGAGGCCCTACGAGCAGTACTTC
CDR3aa: CASSPTGRPYEQYF

d_gene: NA
v_gene: TRBV25-1
abundance: few
j_gene: TRBJ2-5
CDR3nt: TGTGCCAGCAGTGAATACCTGGGGGCGCAGACCCAGTACTTC
CDR3aa: CASSEYLGAQTQYF

d_gene: TRBD1
v_gene: TRBV7-9
abundance: few
j_gene: TRBJ2-3
CDR3nt: TGTGCCAGCAGCTGGGGGACAGGGCGCACAGATACGCAGTATTTT
CDR3aa: CASSWGTGRTDTQYF

d_gene: NA
v_gene: TRBV19
abundance: NA
j_gene: TRBJ1-6
CDR3nt: TGTGCCACCTCCAGGGGAATGGATTCACCCCTCCACTTT
CDR3aa: CATSRGMDSPLHF

d_gene: TRBD1
v_gene: TRBV29-1
abundance: NA
j_gene: TRBJ2-3
CDR3nt: TGCAGCGTTGAACCCTGGACAGGGAAAGCAGATACGCAGTATTTT
CDR3aa: CSVEPWTGKADTQYF

d_gene: NA
v_gene: TRBV14
abundance: NA
j_gene: TRBJ2-3
CDR3nt: TGTGCCAGCAGCCCAGGAATGGAAGATACGCAGTATTTT
CDR3aa: CASSPGMEDTQYF

d_gene: NA
v_gene: TRBV18
abundance: NA
j_gene: TRBJ2-5
CDR3nt: TGTGCCAGCTCACCTCTTATTCAGGGGACCCAAGAGACCCAGTACTTC
CDR3aa: CASSPLIQGTQETQYF

d_gene: TRBD1
v_gene: TRBV6-5
abundance: few
j_gene: TRBJ2-1
CDR3nt: TGTGCCAGCAGTAATTCCGGGACAGGGAACAATGAGCAGTTCTTC
CDR3aa: CASSNSGTGNNEQFF

d_gene: NA
v_gene: TRBV10-3
abundance: NA
j_gene: TRBJ1-2
CDR3nt: TGTGCCATCAGTGATCTGGGGATAGGCTACACCTTC
CDR3aa: CAISDLGIGYTF

d_gene: NA
v_gene: TRBV9
abundance: once
j_gene: TRBJ2-5
CDR3nt: TGTGCCAGCGGTCCCTCATACCAAGAGACCCAGTACTTC
CDR3aa: CASGPSYQETQYF

d_gene: NA
v_gene: TRBV10-3
abundance: NA
j_gene: TRBJ2-3
CDR3nt: TGTGCCATCAGTGAGAGGGGTCAGACAGATACGCAGTATTTT
CDR3aa: CAISERGQTDTQYF

d_gene: NA
v_gene: TRBV20-1
abundance: NA
j_gene: TRBJ1-1
CDR3nt: TGCAGTGCGAAGCTGGTCGCAGAAGCTTTCTTT
CDR3aa: CSAKLVAEAFF

d_gene: NA
v_gene: TRBV27
abundance: NA
j_gene: TRBJ2-7
CDR3nt: TGTGCCAGCAGTTCCTTGGACAGATTCTACGAGCAGTACTTC
CDR3aa: CASSSLDRFYEQYF

d_gene: TRBD2
v_gene: TRBV5-1
abundance: NA
j_gene: TRBJ2-5
CDR3nt: TGCGCCAGCAGCTTGGGACTAGCGGGGGTCAAAGAGACCCAGTACTTC
CDR3aa: CASSLGLAGVKETQYF

d_gene: NA
v_gene: TRBV30
abundance: NA
j_gene: TRBJ1-3
CDR3nt: TGTGCCTGGAACAGTGCTCTTGGAAACACCATATATTTT
CDR3aa: CAWNSALGNTIYF

d_gene: TRBD2
v_gene: TRBV7-2
abundance: NA
j_gene: TRBJ2-3
CDR3nt: TGTGCCAGCAGCCCCGGACTAGCGGGGGTGGCAGATACGCAGTATTTT
CDR3aa: CASSPGLAGVADTQYF

d_gene: NA
v_gene: TRBV28
abundance: NA
j_gene: TRBJ2-3
CDR3nt: TGTGCCAGCTTGGACACAAGCACAGATACGCAGTATTTT
CDR3aa: CASLDTSTDTQYF

d_gene: NA
v_gene: TRBV7-7
abundance: NA
j_gene: TRBJ2-1
CDR3nt: TGTGCCAGCAGCTCGGGACTGCCCAATGAGCAGTTCTTC
CDR3aa: CASSSGLPNEQFF

d_gene: NA
v_gene: TRBV30
abundance: NA
j_gene: TRBJ1-5
CDR3nt: TGTGCCTGGAGTATCTCCGAACTTAGCAATCAGCCCCAGCATTTT
CDR3aa: CAWSISELSNQPQHF

d_gene: NA
v_gene: TRBV4-3
abundance: NA
j_gene: TRBJ2-1
CDR3nt: TGCGCCAGCAGCCAAGATATGGCCCAATCAGGGAGTGAGCAGTTCTTC
CDR3aa: CASSQDMAQSGSEQFF

d_gene: NA
v_gene: TRBV6-1
abundance: NA
j_gene: TRBJ2-4
CDR3nt: TGTGCCAGCGCCGGTGTGGTAGCCAAAAACATTCAGTACTTC
CDR3aa: CASAGVVAKNIQYF

d_gene: NA
v_gene: TRBV25-1
abundance: NA
j_gene: TRBJ2-3
CDR3nt: TGTGCCAGCAGTGAACAAGAATGGAATACGCAGTATTTT
CDR3aa: CASSEQEWNTQYF

d_gene: TRBD1
v_gene: TRBV30
abundance: NA
j_gene: TRBJ1-2
CDR3nt: TGTGCCTGGAGTCTCGACCGGACAGGGTCTAATGGCTACACCTTC
CDR3aa: CAWSLDRTGSNGYTF

d_gene: NA
v_gene: TRBV7-9
abundance: few
j_gene: TRBJ2-7
CDR3nt: TGTGCCAGCAGCTTACGGGACAAGTCCTACGAGCAGTACTTC
CDR3aa: CASSLRDKSYEQYF

d_gene: TRBD2
v_gene: TRBV7-2
abundance: NA
j_gene: TRBJ2-1
CDR3nt: TGTGCCAGCAGCACAGGACTAGCGGGGGACCATGAGCAGTTCTTC
CDR3aa: CASSTGLAGDHEQFF

d_gene: NA
v_gene: TRBV4-1
abundance: NA
j_gene: TRBJ2-5
CDR3nt: TGCGCCAGCAGCCTTTCTAGCCTAGAGACCCAGTACTTC
CDR3aa: CASSLSSLETQYF

d_gene: NA
v_gene: TRBV29-1
abundance: NA
j_gene: TRBJ1-2
CDR3nt: TGCAGCGTTGAGGGATTGGCAAGGGATGGCTACACCTTC
CDR3aa: CSVEGLARDGYTF

d_gene: TRBD2
v_gene: TRBV29-1
abundance: few
j_gene: TRBJ2-7
CDR3nt: TGCAGCGTTGACCGGCTAGCGGGGGGGACCGAGCAGTACTTC
CDR3aa: CSVDRLAGGTEQYF

d_gene: TRBD1
v_gene: TRBV29-1
abundance: few
j_gene: TRBJ1-2
CDR3nt: TGCAGCGTTGTTTTAGGGGACAGCTATGGCTACACCTTC
CDR3aa: CSVVLGDSYGYTF

d_gene: NA
v_gene: TRBV20-1
abundance: NA
j_gene: TRBJ2-3
CDR3nt: TGCAGTGCTATGAGCGGAGATACGCAGTATTTT
CDR3aa: CSAMSGDTQYF

d_gene: NA
v_gene: TRBV10-3
abundance: NA
j_gene: TRBJ2-5
CDR3nt: TGTGCCATCAGTTCCCAAGAGACCCAGTACTTC
CDR3aa: CAISSQETQYF

d_gene: NA
v_gene: TRBV11-2
abundance: NA
j_gene: TRBJ2-4
CDR3nt: TGTGCCAGCAGCCCCCTGCAGGAAGCGAAAAACATTCAGTACTTC
CDR3aa: CASSPLQEAKNIQYF

d_gene: NA
v_gene: TRBV9
abundance: NA
j_gene: TRBJ1-3
CDR3nt: TGTGCCAGCAGCGTAGGCGACGGACCTGGAAACACCATATATTTT
CDR3aa: CASSVGDGPGNTIYF

d_gene: TRBD1
v_gene: TRBV7-9
abundance: once
j_gene: TRBJ1-4
CDR3nt: TGTGCCAGCAGCGGACCCGGGACAGCGGGTGAAAAACTGTTTTTT
CDR3aa: CASSGPGTAGEKLFF

d_gene: TRBD2
v_gene: TRBV7-8
abundance: NA
j_gene: TRBJ2-1
CDR3nt: TGTGCCAGCAGCTTAAGGCGGGCCTCGACTAGCGGGGTCAACAATGAGCAGTTCTTC
CDR3aa: CASSLRRASTSGVNNEQFF

d_gene: TRBD2
v_gene: TRBV5-1
abundance: NA
j_gene: TRBJ2-1
CDR3nt: TGCGCCAGCAGCTTGGCGGGCGGGAGCTCCTACAATGAGCAGTTCTTC
CDR3aa: CASSLAGGSSYNEQFF

d_gene: NA
v_gene: TRBV29-1
abundance: NA
j_gene: TRBJ1-1
CDR3nt: TGCAGCGCAGCGGGAGGTATTAAGACTGAAGCTTTCTTT
CDR3aa: CSAAGGIKTEAFF

d_gene: NA
v_gene: TRBV29-1
abundance: few
j_gene: TRBJ1-2
CDR3nt: TGCAGCGTTGAAGATCGGTCGGGGGAGCTCTATGGCTACACCTTC
CDR3aa: CSVEDRSGELYGYTF

d_gene: TRBD1
v_gene: TRBV28
abundance: few
j_gene: TRBJ2-4
CDR3nt: TGTGCCAGCAGTCCTCCGGACAGGTCAGCCAAAAACATTCAGTACTTC
CDR3aa: CASSPPDRSAKNIQYF

d_gene: NA
v_gene: TRBV29-1
abundance: NA
j_gene: TRBJ2-5
CDR3nt: TGCAGCGTCCAGGGAAGAGGATTGGAAGAGCAGTACTTC
CDR3aa: CSVQGRGLEEQYF

d_gene: TRBD1
v_gene: TRBV7-2
abundance: NA
j_gene: TRBJ2-5
CDR3nt: TGTGCCAGCAGCTTGGGGACAGTCCAAGAGACCCAGTACTTC
CDR3aa: CASSLGTVQETQYF

d_gene: NA
v_gene: TRBV6-1
abundance: few
j_gene: TRBJ2-4
CDR3nt: TGTGCCAGCAGTGAAGATAGCAAACCCTACATTCAGTACTTC
CDR3aa: CASSEDSKPYIQYF